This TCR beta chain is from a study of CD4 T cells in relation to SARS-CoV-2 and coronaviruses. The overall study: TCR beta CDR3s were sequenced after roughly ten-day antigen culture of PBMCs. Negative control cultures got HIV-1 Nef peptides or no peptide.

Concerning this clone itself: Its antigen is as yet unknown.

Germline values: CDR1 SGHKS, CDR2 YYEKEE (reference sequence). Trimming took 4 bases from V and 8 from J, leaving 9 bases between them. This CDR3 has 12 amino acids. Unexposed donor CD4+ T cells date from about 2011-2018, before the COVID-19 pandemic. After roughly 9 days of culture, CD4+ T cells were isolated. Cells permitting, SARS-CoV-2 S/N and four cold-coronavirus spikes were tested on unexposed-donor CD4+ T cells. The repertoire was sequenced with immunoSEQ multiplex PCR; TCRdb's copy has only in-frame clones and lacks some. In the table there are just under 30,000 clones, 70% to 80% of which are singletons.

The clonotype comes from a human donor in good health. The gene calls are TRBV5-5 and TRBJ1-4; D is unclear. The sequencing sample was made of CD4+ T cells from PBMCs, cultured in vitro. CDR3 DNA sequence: TGTGCCAGCAGCCGTCTCCGGGAAAAACTGTTTTTT. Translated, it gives CASSRLREKLFF.